The present entry profiles one T cell receptor (beta chain) with its context. The table came from immunoSEQ multiplex PCR; TCRdb's copy has only in-frame clones and leaves some out. The sample comprises 35,000 to 50,000 clones, around 90% of which are singletons, and roughly 0.45% rests with the top ten. The data stem from a study of T cell changes during pregnancy in multiple sclerosis. There are 11 residues in the CDR3. The V gene's germline CDR1 is GTSNPN and CDR2 SVGIG (reference sequence). Trimming shortened V by 6 bases and J by 5 bases, and 7 bases separated the two germline ends. The source material was CD4+ T cells from peripheral blood mononuclear cells, sampled in the third trimester of pregnancy. This chain joins TRBV30 and TRBJ1-4; D call uncertain. The receptor's source is a female donor in good health, enrolled as a control in a pregnancy study. Written as DNA, the CDR3 is TGTGCCTGTATCCGGAATGAAAAACTGTTTTTT. This encodes CACIRNEKLFF.